This T cell receptor (beta chain) is from a study of blood T cell repertoires in COVID-19. Study-wide background: The United States, Italy and Spain were the sources of the acute and convalescent COVID-19 samples. From T cells, B-cell-depleted T cells, or PBMCs came the material, which was cDNA or gDNA.

Concerning this clone: A much larger clone sits a single nucleotide away, making a read error possible.

Here immunoSEQ multiplex PCR was the method, and the copy in TCRdb shows in-frame clones only, minus some. Of fewer than 300,000 clones in the sample, 65% to 90% were seen once. The germline V gene encodes CDR1 MNHEY and CDR2 SVGAGI. The CDR3 totals 14 residues. Sample: peripheral blood. The chain couples TRBV6-5 to TRBJ1-1; D is possibly TRBD1 (5 bases). The receptor's source is a man aged 45-65 years with active or convalescent COVID-19. The CDR3 loop reads CASSYDRKNTKAFF. DNA of the CDR3: TGTGCCAGCAGTTACGACAGAAAGAACACTAAAGCTTTCTTT.